This record looks at one T cell receptor (beta chain) sequence and its context. What it binds is unknown. The data originate from a study of cytomegalovirus exposure and HLA in healthy donors. General study points: That first-cohort TCR clusters tended to co-occur in the roughly 130 validation repertoires was found in a later analysis.

The validation cohort, a group of more than 100 subjects, included the donors and was separate from the approximately 700-subject first cohort. Data came from immunoSEQ multiplex PCR; TCRdb stores just in-frame clones and leaves some out. This sample yields roughly 60,000 clones, of which 90% to 96% are seen a single time; around 0.83% belongs to the top ten. Between the trimmed V and J ends, which lost 5 bases and 2 bases, there was a span of 10 bases. CDR1 is SGHTA and CDR2 is FQGNSA in the germline V gene. CDR3 length equals 13 residues. V usage is TRBV7-2 and J usage is TRBJ2-7; weak D call: TRBD1 (6 bases). The sample was PBMCs. This TCR was recovered from a man younger than 35 in good health and CMV-seronegative. In DNA form, the CDR3 reads TGTGCCAGCAGCATACGACAGGCCTACGAGCAGTACTTC. This encodes CASSIRQAYEQYF.